The present entry profiles one TCR beta chain with its context. Authors' processing steps: Researchers report that nucleated cell counts were estimated from reference gene primer amplification. Assay: immunoSEQ multiplex PCR; the TCRdb copy retains only in-frame clones and omits some. V and J calls and clone size are copied from that table; D and trimming were computed from the DNA. The sample carries 120,000 to 150,000 clones, approximately 84% recorded once. CDR3 length equals 15 residues. V was pared by 2 bases and J by 2 bases, with 12 bases between. The germline V gene encodes CDR1 KGHSH and CDR2 LQKENI. These data originate in a study of blood T cell repertoires in COVID-19. Overall study: Specimens from acute and convalescent COVID-19 originated in the United States, Italy and Spain. T cells, B-cell-depleted T cells, or PBMCs supplied cDNA or gDNA.

The origin of this receptor is a woman of 80 years or more in a cohort sampled during active or convalescent COVID-19. The sample was peripheral blood. The genes are TRBV18 and TRBJ1-1; tentative D call: TRBD1 (6 bases). CDR3 coding DNA: TGTGCCAGCTCACCAGTCAGGACAGACAACACTGAAGCTTTCTTT. Encoded protein: CASSPVRTDNTEAFF.